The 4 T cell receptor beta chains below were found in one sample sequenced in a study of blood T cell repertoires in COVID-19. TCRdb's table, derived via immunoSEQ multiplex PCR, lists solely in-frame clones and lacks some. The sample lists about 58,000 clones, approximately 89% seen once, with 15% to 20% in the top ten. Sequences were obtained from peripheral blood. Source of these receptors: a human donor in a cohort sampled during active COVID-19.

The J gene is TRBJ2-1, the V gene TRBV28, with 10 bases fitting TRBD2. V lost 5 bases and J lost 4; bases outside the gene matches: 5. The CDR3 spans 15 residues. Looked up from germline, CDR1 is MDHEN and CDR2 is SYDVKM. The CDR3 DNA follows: TGTGCCAGCAGTCATCAGCGGGGGGGGTACAATGAGCAGTTCTTC. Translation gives CASSHQRGGYNEQFF.

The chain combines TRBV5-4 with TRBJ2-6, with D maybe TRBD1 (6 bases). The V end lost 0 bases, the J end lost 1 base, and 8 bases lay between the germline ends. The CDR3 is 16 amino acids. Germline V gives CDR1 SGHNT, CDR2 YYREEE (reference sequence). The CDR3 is CASSLVQGSGANVLTF. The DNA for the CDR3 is TGTGCCAGCAGCTTGGTGCAGGGGTCTGGGGCCAACGTCCTGACTTTC.

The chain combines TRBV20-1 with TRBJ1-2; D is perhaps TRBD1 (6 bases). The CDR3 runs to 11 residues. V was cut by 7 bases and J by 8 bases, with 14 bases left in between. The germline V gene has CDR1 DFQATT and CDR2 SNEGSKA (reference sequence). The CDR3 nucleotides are TGCAGTGTTAAACAGGGTCAGGGCTACACCTTC. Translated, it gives CSVKQGQGYTF.

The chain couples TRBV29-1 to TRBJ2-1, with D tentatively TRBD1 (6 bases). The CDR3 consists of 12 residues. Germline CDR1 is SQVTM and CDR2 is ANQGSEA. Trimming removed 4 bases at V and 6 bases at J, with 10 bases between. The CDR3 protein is CSVGTGINEQFF. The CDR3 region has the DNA TGCAGCGTTGGAACAGGGATCAATGAGCAGTTCTTC.